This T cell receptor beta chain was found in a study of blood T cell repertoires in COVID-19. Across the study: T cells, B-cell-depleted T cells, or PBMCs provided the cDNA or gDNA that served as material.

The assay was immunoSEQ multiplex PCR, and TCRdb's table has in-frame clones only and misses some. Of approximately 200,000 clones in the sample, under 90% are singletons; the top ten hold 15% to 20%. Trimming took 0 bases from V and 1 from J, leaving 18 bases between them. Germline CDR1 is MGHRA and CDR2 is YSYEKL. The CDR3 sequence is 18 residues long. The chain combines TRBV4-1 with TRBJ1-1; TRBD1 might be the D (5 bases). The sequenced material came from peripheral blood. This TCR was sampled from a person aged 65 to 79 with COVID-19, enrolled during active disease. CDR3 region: CASSQERQQLNQNTEAFF. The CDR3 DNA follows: TGCGCCAGCAGCCAAGAGAGACAGCAGCTTAATCAGAACACTGAAGCTTTCTTT.